This TCR beta chain was recovered during a study of tumor and adjacent non-tumor tissue in lung cancer (dated by TCRdb to 2017 to 2018). The study in broad terms: By cancer type, the cohort comprised eleven to twelve adenocarcinoma patients, a couple of squamous cell carcinoma patients and 1 small cell lung cancer patient. The approximately 15 enrolled patients, of whom some 10 were men and 5 were women, were aged about 30 to 80 years and were diagnosed with TNM stage I to III disease. In total, sequencing yielded some 130 million productive TCRbeta reads, which works out to an average of around 4.2 million reads per sample. The study compared bulk TCRbeta repertoires between lung tumor tissue and matched distant non-tumor lung tissue from over 13 lung cancer patients. Around 31 paired specimens, one tumor and one normal lung sample per patient, were profiled by TCRbeta CDR3 sequencing.

RNA was isolated from bulk unsorted tissue, and RNA quality was assessed with a NanoDrop ND-1000 and an Agilent 2100. All donors had newly diagnosed lung cancer, had not received prior chemotherapy, and were admitted for thoracic surgery in China between August and November 2014. Patients with previous radiotherapy or chemotherapy, or with another concurrent cancer, were excluded from the study. Pieces of surgical tissue measuring about 1-2.2 cm3 were kept in RNAlater solution and stored at -80 degrees C until use. Study-wide conclusions, independent of this receptor: Tumor tissue showed significantly higher TCR diversity (inverse Simpson) than normal lung tissue, at 431.37 vs 166.20 (P = 0.0075, Mann-Whitney U test). A significantly larger cumulative share of the repertoire was made up by the top 100 clones in normal lung than in tumor tissue. Peripheral blood was not sequenced, so blood TCRbeta repertoires in these lung cancer patients were not examined. Neither the sequencing platform nor unique molecular identifiers are mentioned in the methods. Significantly higher TCR diversity was found in younger patients, and higher tumor TCR diversity was associated with shorter overall and disease-free survival. The cohort had only 15 or so patients, and the authors noted that larger samples and more detailed clinical data are needed.

The germline V gene gives CDR1 as MNHNS and CDR2 as SASEGT. The CDR3, from cysteine to phenylalanine, totals 15 residues. Of all the DNA, just the CDR3 is kept, 45 bases in frame from base 1. Receptor libraries were prepared by multiplex PCR. Data came from an Illumina HiSeq 2500. TCRbeta libraries were constructed through three rounds of nested PCR with primers (Table S4) according to protocols adapted from ARM-PCR. Before sequencing, PCR products of 200-500 bp were cut from the gel and purified using the QIAquick gel extraction kit. For the original study's pipeline: Reads were cleaned with Trimmomatic, merged with FLASH into complete CDR3 sequences, and assigned to V(D)J germline segments with MiTCR. Clonal diversity was computed as the inverse Simpson's index with VDJtools. In-frame sequences without a premature stop codon were defined as productive reads. TCRdb took the public reads, trimmed them with fastp at Q25, ran MiXCR for clone calling and kept in-frame beta chains. One record per CDR3 amino acid sequence lists the most common genes and DNA. What appears here as the V and J calls and clone size reflects TCRdb's work, not the paper's. The sample table contains approximately 110,000 distinct CDR3 sequences; only one count was recorded for around 80% of them. About 40% of the sample is in the top ten clones.

Comments on this clonotype: Its specific antigen is unknown. An end of the junction does not agree with germline; a read error may underlie this.

Sequencing input: lung tumor tissue. The clonotype comes from a woman aged 55 to 70 with non-small cell lung cancer. The chain joins TRBV6-1 to TRBJ2-6; the D segment may tentatively be TRBD1 or TRBD2, each giving 6 matched bases. The DNA sequence is TGTGCCTGCAGCCCGGGGGCGCATGGGGCCAACGTCCTGACTTTC. Translated, this is CACSPGAHGANVLTF.